These 23 T cell receptor beta chains were all obtained from the same sample, sequenced in a study of T cell changes during pregnancy in multiple sclerosis. Sequencing was performed with immunoSEQ multiplex PCR; in TCRdb, only in-frame clones are kept and a portion is missing. Of around 72,000 clones in the sample, about nine tenths are singletons; the top ten hold about 0.45%. Sample: CD4+ T cells from peripheral blood mononuclear cells, taken before pregnancy. Receptors originate from a female donor with multiple sclerosis, enrolled in a pregnancy study.

The V and J genes are TRBV5-1 and TRBJ2-5, with 10 nucleotides matching TRBD2. V was clipped by 3 bases and J by 3 bases; unmatched bases: 2. The CDR3 consists of 14 residues. Looked up from germline, CDR1 is SGHRS and CDR2 is YFSETQ. Written as DNA, the CDR3 is TGCGCCAGCAGCTCAGGACTAGCGGAAGAGACCCAGTACTTC. It is translated as CASSSGLAEETQYF.

The chain has TRBV6-5 and TRBJ1-5, with D hard to call. Germline loops: CDR1 MNHEY, CDR2 SVGAGI. Trimming took 8 bases from V and 2 from J, leaving 10 bases between them. CDR3 length: 13 residues. The CDR3 region is CASGQLGNQPQHF. The CDR3 DNA is TGTGCCAGCGGGCAGTTAGGCAATCAGCCCCAGCATTTT.

The gene calls are TRBV19 and TRBJ2-7; the D gene is possibly TRBD2 (6 bases). The V gene's germline CDR1 is LNHDA and CDR2 SQIVND (reference sequence). CDR3 length: 14 amino acids. Trimming took 4 bases from V and 6 from J, leaving 16 bases between them. CDR3: CASSRREFAVEQYF. CDR3 nucleotide sequence: TGTGCCAGTAGTAGACGGGAGTTTGCCGTCGAGCAGTACTTC.

This clone appeared a single time. The chain recombines TRBV6-1 with TRBJ2-7; possibly TRBD2 for D (7 bases). Germline V gene sequence: CDR1 MNHNS, CDR2 SASEGT. Trimming cost V 6 bases and J 1 base, with 10 bases left between them. The CDR3 has 13 residues. The CDR3 reads CASRRGASYEQYF. CDR3 coding DNA: TGTGCCAGCAGACGGGGGGCGTCCTACGAGCAGTACTTC.

This clone appeared a single time. The chain links TRBV29-1 to TRBJ1-1; the match to TRBD1 covers 7 bases. Germline CDR1 SQVTM, CDR2 ANQGSEA. This CDR3 has 14 amino acids. Germline trimming cut 0 bases from V and 1 base from J; bases unmatched to any gene: 2. CDR3 nucleotides: TGCAGCGTTGAAGAGACAGGGTCGAACACTGAAGCTTTCTTT. Residues: CSVEETGSNTEAFF.

V and J are TRBV2 and TRBJ2-7; 8 bases align to TRBD1. CDR3 length: 13 amino acids. Looked up from germline, CDR1 is SNHLY and CDR2 is FYNNEI. The V segment lost 6 bases and the J segment 3 bases; nucleotides outside the gene matches: 4. As DNA, the CDR3 is TGTGCCAGCAGCGCTACAGGGGGCTACGAGCAGTACTTC. Amino acid sequence: CASSATGGYEQYF.

The chain recombines TRBV6-1 with TRBJ1-2; TRBD1 matches at 9 bases. The CDR3 sequence is 16 residues long. Trimming took 4 bases from V and 0 from J; bases not matched to a gene: 6. From germline, CDR1 is MNHNS and CDR2 SASEGT. CDR3 sequence (DNA): TGTGCCAGCAGTGCGGGACAGGGTCTATCTAACTATGGCTACACCTTC. Translated, it gives CASSAGQGLSNYGYTF.

V is TRBV27 and J is TRBJ2-1; 10 bases are a match to TRBD2. Trimming at V came to 0 bases and at J to 7 bases, leaving 6 bases not matched to a gene. This CDR3 has 16 residues. Looked up from germline, CDR1 is MNHEY and CDR2 is SMNVEV (reference sequence). CDR3 amino acids: CASSLSSGGVGNEQFF. Written as DNA, the CDR3 is TGTGCCAGCAGTTTATCGAGCGGGGGGGTTGGGAATGAGCAGTTCTTC.

This clone was picked up one time. The gene calls are TRBV25-1 and TRBJ1-5; maybe TRBD1 (5 bases). There are 14 residues in the CDR3. The V end lost 6 bases, the J end lost 2 bases, and 11 bases lay between the germline ends. Germline-derived CDR1 and CDR2 are MGHDK and SYGVNS. The CDR3 region has the DNA TGTGCCAGCAGAGCGTGGGGCGGCAATCAGCCCCAGCATTTT. Residues: CASRAWGGNQPQHF. Filled out from reference TRBV25-1 and TRBJ1-5, the complete variable domain reads EADIYQTPRYLVIGTGKKITLECSQTMGHDKMYWYQQDPGMELHLIHYSYGVNSTEKGDLSSESTVSRIRTEHFPLTLESARPSHTSQYLCASRAWGGNQPQHFGDGTRLSIL.

This clone was seen once. J is TRBJ1-1 and V is TRBV5-6; D may be TRBD1 (6 bases). The CDR3 sequence is 18 residues long. The V end lost 4 bases, the J end lost 4 bases, and 26 bases lay between the germline ends. CDR1 is SGHDT and CDR2 is YYEEEE in the germline V gene. The CDR3 region has the DNA TGTGCCAGCAGCGGGTGGGGGCAGGGGCCACCACGCGGCACTGAAGCTTTCTTT. Protein sequence: CASSGWGQGPPRGTEAFF.

The sample holds one count of this clone. The V gene is TRBV6-6, the J gene TRBJ2-5, with 10 bases fitting TRBD2. Germline-derived CDR1 and CDR2 are MNHNY and SVGAGI (reference sequence). After removal of 7 bases from V and 4 bases from J, the junction contained 6 bases not matched to a gene. This CDR3 region has 14 residues. CDR3 protein: CASKRSSGGETQYF. As DNA, the CDR3 is TGTGCCAGCAAACGGTCTAGCGGGGGAGAGACCCAGTACTTC.

V is TRBV6-6 and J is TRBJ1-6; 10 positions match TRBD1. The V and J ends lost 7 bases and 9 bases, in that order; junction bases with no gene match: 6. CDR1 MNHNY and CDR2 SVGAGI come from the germline V gene (reference sequence). The CDR3 is 14 amino acids. Here the CDR3 DNA reads TGTGCCAGCAATGGGGACAGGGGTTTTTCACCCCTCCACTTT. Encoded protein: CASNGDRGFSPLHF.

V usage is TRBV18 and J usage is TRBJ2-1; no firm D call. The V end lost 0 bases, the J end lost 4 bases, and 10 bases lay between the germline ends. Germline V lookup: CDR1 KGHSH, CDR2 LQKENI. The CDR3 runs 15 residues. The CDR3 DNA sequence: TGTGCCAGCTCACCACCATCGGGTGGGTACAATGAGCAGTTCTTC. This translates into CASSPPSGGYNEQFF. Variable domain in full (rest from reference TRBV18 and TRBJ2-1): NAGVMQNPRHLVRRRGQEARLRCSPMKGHSHVYWYRQLPEEGLKFMVYLQKENIIDESGMPKERFSAEFPKEGPSILRIQQVVRGDSAAYFCASSPPSGGYNEQFFGPGTRLTVL.

This sequence joins TRBV28 and TRBJ2-7, with a tentative D call TRBD2 (5 bases). CDR1 is MDHEN, CDR2 SYDVKM, per germline. The CDR3 has 15 amino acids. Trimming shortened V by 5 bases and J by 5 bases, and 19 bases separated the two germline ends. The CDR3 region is CASSTSDHARDEQYF. The CDR3 DNA reads TGTGCCAGCAGTACCTCGGACCATGCGCGGGACGAGCAGTACTTC.

The V call is TRBV5-8, the J call TRBJ2-1, with TRBD2 as a possible D gene (6 bases). Germline V gene sequence: CDR1 SGHTS, CDR2 YDEGEE. Trimming cost V 4 bases and J 7 bases, with 9 bases left between them. The CDR3 has 12 residues. CDR3 sequence (DNA): TGTGCCAGCAGCCGACTAGGAAATGAGCAGTTCTTC. This encodes CASSRLGNEQFF.

The gene calls are TRBV9 and TRBJ2-6; TRBD2 is a possible D gene (5 bases). Germline V lookup: CDR1 SGDLS, CDR2 YYNGEE. V lost 1 base and J 0 bases, leaving 14 bases between the germline ends. The CDR3 runs 18 residues. The CDR3 coding sequence is TGTGCCAGCAGCGTAAGGACTGGAAATTCCTCTGGGGCCAACGTCCTGACTTTC. Translation: CASSVRTGNSSGANVLTF.

This clone was seen once. The chain employs TRBV7-6 and TRBJ2-7; 13 nucleotides match TRBD2. The junction had 14 bases not matched to a gene; V was cut back by 4 bases and J by 2 bases. Germline CDR1 SGHVS, CDR2 FNYEAQ. The CDR3 loop spans 19 amino acids. Here the CDR3 DNA reads TGTGCCAGCAGCTCCCTACCGGGACTAGCGGGACGATATGCCTACGAGCAGTACTTC. As protein: CASSSLPGLAGRYAYEQYF.

The J gene is TRBJ1-3, the V gene TRBV2; 10 nucleotides align to TRBD1. This CDR3 region has 15 residues. The germline V gene encodes CDR1 SNHLY and CDR2 FYNNEI. J lost 8 bases, V lost 5 bases, and 9 bases had no gene match. The CDR3 DNA is TGTGCCAGCAGTCCACAGGACAGGGGGAGGGACACCATATATTTT. Protein sequence: CASSPQDRGRDTIYF.

The V gene is TRBV7-3, the J gene TRBJ2-2, with 9 nucleotides matching TRBD1. The ends lost 2 bases at V and 4 bases at J; junction bases unmatched: 8. In germline, CDR1 is SGHTA, CDR2 FQGTGA. The CDR3 is 17 amino acids. The CDR3 coding sequence is TGTGCCAGCAGCTTACGAACAGGGGGCTTTGGCACCGGGGAGCTGTTTTTT. This translates into CASSLRTGGFGTGELFF.

The V call is TRBV2, the J call TRBJ2-7, with D hard to call. Trimming removed 3 bases from V and 6 bases from J, with 9 bases in between. Germline V CDR1 and CDR2: SNHLY, FYNNEI. This CDR3 comprises 12 residues. CDR3 protein: CASSEARPEQYF. The CDR3 DNA sequence: TGTGCCAGCAGTGAGGCTAGACCCGAGCAGTACTTC. Full variable domain (missing parts from reference TRBV2 and TRBJ2-7): EPEVTQTPSHQVTQMGQEVILRCVPISNHLYFYWYRQILGQKVEFLVSFYNNEISEKSEIFDDQFSVERPDGSNFTLKIRSTKLEDSAMYFCASSEARPEQYFGPGTRLTVT.

The rearrangement uses TRBV21-1 and TRBJ1-4; whether TRBD1, the table's D call, matches the DNA was not checked. TRBV21-1 is annotated as a pseudogene. The CDR3 sequence is 14 residues long. The CDR3 loop is CASSRTQFNEKLFF. DNA for the CDR3: TGTGCCAGCAGCAGAACACAGTTTAATGAAAAACTGTTTTTT.

The chain couples TRBV5-6 to TRBJ2-3; TRBD2 aligns across 12 bases. The V segment lost 2 bases and the J segment 4 bases; nucleotides outside the gene matches: 5. This CDR3 is 16 amino acids long. The germline gives CDR1 SGHDT, CDR2 YYEEEE. In DNA form, the CDR3 reads TGTGCCAGCAGCTTTCTAGCGGGGGGGCCATCAGATACGCAGTATTTT. It codes for CASSFLAGGPSDTQYF. Full variable domain (missing parts from reference TRBV5-6 and TRBJ2-3): DAGVTQSPTHLIKTRGQQVTLRCSPKSGHDTVSWYQQALGQGPQFIFQYYEEEERQRGNFPDRFSGHQFPNYSSELNVNALLLGDSALYLCASSFLAGGPSDTQYFGPGTRLTVL.

In this sample, this clone turned up once. The J gene is TRBJ2-7, the V gene TRBV5-1; maybe TRBD1 (5 bases). The germline V gene encodes CDR1 SGHRS and CDR2 YFSETQ. CDR3 size: 15 residues. V gave up 0 bases and J gave up 3 bases, with 13 bases separating them. CDR3 sequence: CASSLEAGLVYEQYF. The DNA of the CDR3 is TGCGCCAGCAGCTTGGAAGCAGGGCTAGTCTACGAGCAGTACTTC.